Sequencing of this TCR beta chain was carried out in a study of T cell responses to AZD1222 COVID-19 vaccine. Study conclusions and caveats: The donor cohort was predominantly white British with a female majority, and clonal diversity may have been underestimated.

The repertoire was sequenced with immunoSEQ multiplex PCR; TCRdb's copy has only in-frame clones and lacks some. Here the sample spans 140,000 to 150,000 clones, roughly nine tenths being singletons. In its sample, this clone was seen once. The antigen is unknown. The sequencing here drew on peripheral blood, taken on day 0 of AZD1222 vaccination. This receptor was identified in an adult in good health.

The CDR3 here is CASSYFVSADTQYF. CDR3 DNA: TGTGCCAGCAGTTACTTCGTTAGCGCAGATACGCAGTATTTT. This chain links TRBV6-5 with TRBJ2-3; perhaps TRBD2 as D (5 bases). Germline-derived CDR1 and CDR2 are MNHEY and SVGAGI. Trimming shortened V by 1 base and J by 4 bases, and 9 bases separated the two germline ends. The CDR3 covers 14 residues.